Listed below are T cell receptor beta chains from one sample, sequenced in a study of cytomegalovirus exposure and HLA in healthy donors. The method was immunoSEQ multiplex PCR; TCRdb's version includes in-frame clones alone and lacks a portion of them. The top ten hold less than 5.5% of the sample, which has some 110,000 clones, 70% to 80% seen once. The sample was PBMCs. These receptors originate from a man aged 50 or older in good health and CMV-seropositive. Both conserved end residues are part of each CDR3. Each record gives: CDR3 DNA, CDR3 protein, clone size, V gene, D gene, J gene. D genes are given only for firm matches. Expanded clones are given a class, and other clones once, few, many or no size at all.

DNA: TGTGCCAGCTCACCACCGAACCAGGGTGTAAGCTACGAGCAGTACTTC; CDR3: CASSPPNQGVSYEQYF; size: few; V: TRBV18; D: -; J: TRBJ2-7
DNA: TGCGCCAGCAGCCAAGGGTCGGGACTAGCGGGGGGATATGAGCAGTTCTTC; CDR3: CASSQGSGLAGGYEQFF; size: -; V: TRBV4-1; D: TRBD2; J: TRBJ2-1
DNA: TGCGCCAGCAGCTTAACAGGTAACACTGAAGCTTTCTTT; CDR3: CASSLTGNTEAFF; size: -; V: TRBV5-1; D: -; J: TRBJ1-1
DNA: TGTGCCAGCAGTTTGGACAGGGACACTGAAGCTTTCTTT; CDR3: CASSLDRDTEAFF; size: -; V: TRBV7-9; D: TRBD1; J: TRBJ1-1
DNA: TGCAGGGCGGACTATCAAGAGACCCAGTACTTC; CDR3: CRADYQETQYF; size: -; V: TRBV20-1; D: -; J: TRBJ2-5
DNA: TGCGCCAGCAGCCAAGGACTAGCGGGACTTACAGATACGCAGTATTTT; CDR3: CASSQGLAGLTDTQYF; size: -; V: TRBV4-3; D: TRBD2; J: TRBJ2-3
DNA: TGTGCCAGCAACAAACCGAACAGGGTGGCAGGAAACACCATATATTTT; CDR3: CASNKPNRVAGNTIYF; size: -; V: TRBV28; D: -; J: TRBJ1-3
DNA: TGCGCCAGCAGCTTGACCGGGACAGAGGATCAGCCCCAGCATTTT; CDR3: CASSLTGTEDQPQHF; size: -; V: TRBV5-1; D: TRBD1; J: TRBJ1-5
DNA: TGTGCCAGCAGCCCGAGCGGGAGTGCAAATTGGGAGCAGTACTTC; CDR3: CASSPSGSANWEQYF; size: -; V: TRBV7-2; D: TRBD2; J: TRBJ2-7
DNA: TGTGCCAGCAGTGCCCAGGGCAGCTCCTACGAGCAGTACTTC; CDR3: CASSAQGSSYEQYF; size: few; V: TRBV2; D: -; J: TRBJ2-7
DNA: TGCGCCAGCAGCTATCAGGCGCCCCAAGAGACCCAGTACTTC; CDR3: CASSYQAPQETQYF; size: -; V: TRBV5-1; D: -; J: TRBJ2-5
DNA: TGTGCCAGTAGTATAGAGGTGGGCCCCTATGGCTACACCTTC; CDR3: CASSIEVGPYGYTF; size: -; V: TRBV19; D: -; J: TRBJ1-2
DNA: TGTGCCAGCAGTTCCTCCGGGACTCCGAACACCGGGGAGCTGTTTTTT; CDR3: CASSSSGTPNTGELFF; size: once; V: TRBV28; D: -; J: TRBJ2-2
DNA: TGTGCCAGTAGAGTGACAGGGGTAGAGTATGGCTACACCTTC; CDR3: CASRVTGVEYGYTF; size: -; V: TRBV19; D: TRBD1; J: TRBJ1-2
DNA: TGTGCCAGCAGCTTACCGGGACTACAAAGAACAGATACGCAGTATTTT; CDR3: CASSLPGLQRTDTQYF; size: -; V: TRBV7-2; D: TRBD2; J: TRBJ2-3
DNA: TGTGCCAGCAGTAGAACTAGCATCCAAGAGACCCAGTACTTC; CDR3: CASSRTSIQETQYF; size: -; V: TRBV6-1; D: -; J: TRBJ2-5